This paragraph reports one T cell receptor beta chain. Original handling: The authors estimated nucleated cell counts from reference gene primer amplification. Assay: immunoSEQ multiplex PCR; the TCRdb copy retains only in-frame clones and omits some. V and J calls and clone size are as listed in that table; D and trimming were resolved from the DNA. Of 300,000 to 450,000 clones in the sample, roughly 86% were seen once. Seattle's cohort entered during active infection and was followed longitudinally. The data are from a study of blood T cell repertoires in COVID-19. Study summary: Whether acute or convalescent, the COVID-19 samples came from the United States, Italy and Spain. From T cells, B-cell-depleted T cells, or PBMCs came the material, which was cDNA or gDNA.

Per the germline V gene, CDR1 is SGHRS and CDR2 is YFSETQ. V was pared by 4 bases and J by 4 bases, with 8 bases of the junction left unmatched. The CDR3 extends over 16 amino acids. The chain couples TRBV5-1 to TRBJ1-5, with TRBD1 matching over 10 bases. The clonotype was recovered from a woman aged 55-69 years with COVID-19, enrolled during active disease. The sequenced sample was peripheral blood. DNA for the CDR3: TGCGCCAGCAGCAAGGGGACAGGGGAGGGGAATCAGCCCCAGCATTTT. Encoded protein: CASSKGTGEGNQPQHF.